This T cell receptor (beta chain) was recorded in a study of beta chain features in type 1 diabetes. Study overall: No age, gender or cell yield differences were seen between patients and healthy donors.

The trim removed 5 bases at V and 3 bases at J, leaving 5 bases unmatched. From germline, CDR1 is MNHEY and CDR2 SVGAGI. The CDR3 length is 14 residues. Every isolated RNA sample was fully reverse transcribed, so sequencing captured expressed TCRB transcripts. Data came from immunoSEQ multiplex PCR; TCRdb stores just in-frame clones and leaves some out. The table lists a few hundred thousand clones, over 10% of them singletons. The chain combines TRBV6-5 with TRBJ1-2; TRBD1 matches at 8 bases. The specimen was naive CD4+ T cells from blood. This receptor was taken from a man younger than 30 in good health. Here the CDR3 reads CASSDRQGHYGYTF. As DNA, the CDR3 is TGTGCCAGCAGTGATCGACAGGGGCACTATGGCTACACCTTC.